This T cell receptor beta chain was captured in a study of T cell responses to AZD1222 COVID-19 vaccine (dated by TCRdb to about 2021). Background on the whole study: AZD1222 recipients with second doses at about 4 weeks or about 12 weeks were pooled, because spike-specific TCR depth and breadth did not differ between schedules. Enrollment into the trials was organized by age into subgroups of 18-55, 56-69 and 70-plus years, and those subgroups contained roughly 140, 27 and 60 TCR-sequenced participants, respectively. A total of 233 trial participants underwent TCR sequencing, of whom 207 had received two doses of AZD1222 and about 25 had received two doses of the MenACWY control vaccine.

The CDR3 regions of human TCRbeta chains were analyzed by immunosequencing. In the original analysis: Repertoire TCRs were matched against a reference library of SARS-CoV-2-specific TCRs generated with the MIRA antigen-specificity platform. Breadth was defined as the fraction of unique TCRs that were SARS-CoV-2-associated, and depth was defined as the fraction of total T cells that were SARS-CoV-2-associated. Using the MIRA data, every spike-specific TCR was mapped to the spike region that the TCR reacted to and assigned to either a CD4 or a CD8 class. Log10-transformed breadth and depth values were compared by one-way ANOVA with Sidak's multiple comparisons tests. TCRdb carries this immuneACCESS record with in-frame sequences only. Its versions omit some clonotypes, under half of them owing to an unresolved V gene in the studies checked, with the rest unexplained. D and trimming were read from the DNA, whereas the V and J calls and clone size are those reported in that table. This sample has 95,000 to 150,000 clones in its table, and over 75% of those were observed once. The biggest ten clones account for 6.5% to 9.5% of the sample.

What the time point label conveys for this sample: baseline before first vaccination. The vaccinee samples were drawn from two UK trials, COV001 and COV002, one of which was a single-blind randomized controlled phase 2/3 trial testing AZD1222 (ChAdOx1 nCoV-19) in healthy adults. For TCRbeta chain sequencing, PBMC samples were collected from trial participants at day 0 and at day 28 after the second dose. The CDR3 has 13 amino acids, counting the end cysteine and phenylalanine. Only the CDR3 region is kept as DNA, spanning 39 bases read in frame from base 1. V loses 7 bases at its end and J loses 3 bases; junction bases beyond the gene matches: 1. According to the germline V gene, CDR1 reads ENHRY and CDR2 reads SYGVKD. Worth noting for this clone: Its cognate antigen has yet to be identified. There are no base qualities to consult, and no much larger clone falls within one base.

Here is what the overall study found, with its caveats: No day 14 peak-response samples were available, so repertoires were characterized only after the peak T cell response. Conclusions about previously exposed vaccinees are limited, since just a handful of AZD1222 recipients were seropositive for SARS-CoV-2 at baseline. The 56-69-year group was small, and its depth increase did not reach significance, likely because of low power. The vaccine-associated CD4 TCRs covered the entire spike protein, and the dominant responses fell in regions 160-218 and 743-854. Most participants were white British and females outnumbered males, and the authors suggested that clonal diversity may have been underestimated. A significant rise in spike-specific TCR breadth and depth was observed after two AZD1222 doses relative to day 0 and relative to MenACWY recipients. Epitopes outside the regions mutated in the B.1.351 and B.1.1.7 variants were reportedly recognized by nearly half of the unique spike-specific TCRs.

Sequenced material: peripheral blood, taken on day 0 of AZD1222 vaccination. This TCR came from an adult in good health. Here the chain combines TRBV10-3 and TRBJ2-3; TRBD1 matches 10 bases in the middle. The CDR3 amino acid sequence is: CAIKGQGTDTQYF. Here is the DNA: TGTGCCATCAAGGGACAGGGGACAGATACGCAGTATTTT.